This paragraph reports one T cell receptor beta chain. The data belong to a study of technical replicates of blood from several donors. Profiled with immunoSEQ multiplex PCR; TCRdb holds only in-frame clones, not every one. The top ten hold around 0.4% of the sample, which has 82,000 or so clones, 95% to 96% seen once. V was trimmed by 2 bases and J by 8 bases, leaving 12 bases between them. This CDR3 has 13 amino acids. CDR1 SNHLY and CDR2 FYNNEI come from the germline V gene. This sequence joins TRBV2 and TRBJ1-2, with D maybe TRBD1 (5 bases). The sample taken for sequencing was T cells isolated from PBMCs. The TCR originated in a human donor in good health. In DNA form, the CDR3 reads TGTGCCAGCAGTGAATACGGACAACAAGGCTACACCTTC. Its protein is CASSEYGQQGYTF.